This T cell receptor beta chain is from a study of response to subunit inactivated influenza vaccine. The CDR3 is 14 amino acids. V was pared by 5 bases and J by 3 bases, with 14 bases between. This clonotype has more than one count but fewer than ten. TCRdb called the RT-PCR reads again in MiXCR, with one record for every CDR3 protein. The sample has around 500,000 distinct CDR3 sequences; about 10% are singletons. The input for sequencing was PBMCs from blood, taken roughly 48 days after vaccination. The clonotype comes from a man in his fifties who received an inactivated influenza vaccine. The gene calls are TRBV12-3 or TRBV12-4 and TRBJ2-7; D perhaps matches TRBD2 (6 bases). In DNA form, the CDR3 reads TGTGCCAGCAGTGCAGAGGGACTTTTCTACGAGCAGTACTTC. Its translation is CASSAEGLFYEQYF.